This T cell receptor (beta chain) appears in the sequencing data of a study of PD-1 blockade in classical Hodgkin lymphoma. Study overall: Nivolumab dosing for patients was 3 mg/kg, administered intravenously every 2 weeks. Overall study results and limits: Healthy donors reportedly exceeded newly diagnosed patients in baseline TCR diversity. Repertoire differences lack defined causes, possibly disease activity or prior therapy.

CDR3 length equals 14 residues. Germline values: CDR1 MNHEY, CDR2 SMNVEV (reference sequence). V was cut by 6 bases and J by 1 base, with 13 bases left in between. Method: immunoSEQ multiplex PCR; TCRdb's copy keeps in-frame clones and lacks some. The sample records some 100,000 clones, just under 95% being singletons. About this clone itself: Its antigen is currently unknown.

Every single patient, without exception, relapsed after autologous stem cell transplantation, and brentuximab vedotin exposure varied. The receptor was derived from a human donor with classical Hodgkin lymphoma. The sequencing used peripheral blood mononuclear cells (PBMCs), collected at baseline. This sequence joins TRBV27 and TRBJ2-7; D is possibly TRBD1 (6 bases). The CDR3 coding sequence is TGTGCCAGCAGAAAAGGAACAGGGTCCTACGAGCAGTACTTC. Translating gives CASRKGTGSYEQYF.